A single sample gave rise to the 27 T cell receptor beta chains below, sequenced in a study of high-grade serous ovarian cancer treatment subgroups (dated by TCRdb to about 2021). Collection of tumor samples took place before definitive surgery or chemotherapy. Library preparation employed the immunoSEQ multiplex PCR assay. TCRdb mirrors the immuneACCESS table, restricted to in-frame sequences. Some clones are absent from its copies; in checked studies, under half trace to an unresolved V gene, and the reason for the others is unknown. Within this sample are 5,000 to 6,500 clones, with 55% to 75% of them counted one time only. Around 7.7% of the sample is held by the ten biggest clonotypes. Sequencing input: tumor tissue. The receptor source for this set is a human donor with high-grade serous ovarian cancer.

The V call is TRBV29-1, the J call TRBJ1-2; D remains unclear. Trimming cost V 1 base and J 3 bases, with 6 bases left between them. CDR1 is SQVTM, CDR2 ANQGSEA, per germline. The CDR3 extends over 12 amino acids. The CDR3 protein is CSVEGLDYGYTF. The CDR3 DNA reads TGCAGCGTTGAAGGTCTTGACTATGGCTACACCTTC.

This clone was recorded only once. The chain couples TRBV27 to TRBJ2-5; D may be TRBD1 or TRBD2 (5 bases each). The end of the DNA fits TRBJ2-7 better, so the J call may be wrong. The CDR3 runs 16 residues. Germline assignment: CDR1 MNHEY and CDR2 SMNVEV (reference sequence). The CDR3 sequence is CASSSALERGAYEQYF. CDR3 bases: TGTGCCAGCAGTTCAGCCCTCGAACGGGGCGCCTACGAGCAGTACTTC.

J is TRBJ2-7 and V is TRBV2; 8 bases align to TRBD2. The CDR3 loop spans 13 amino acids. J gave up 3 bases and V 8 bases, and 6 bases lay outside the gene matches. Germline V lookup: CDR1 SNHLY, CDR2 FYNNEI. The CDR3 DNA is TGTGCCAGCGTCCCCGGGACTAGCTACGAGCAGTACTTC. As protein: CASVPGTSYEQYF.

The chain links TRBV9 to TRBJ2-1; no clear D. The CDR3 contains 12 residues. V was cut by 3 bases and J by 7 bases, with 8 bases left in between. The germline gives CDR1 SGDLS, CDR2 YYNGEE. The CDR3 coding sequence is TGTGCCAGCAGCGCCCTAGTAAATGAGCAGTTCTTC. It is translated as CASSALVNEQFF.

The chain recombines TRBV27 with TRBJ1-5; the D gene is possibly TRBD1 (5 bases). Trimming removed 5 bases from V and 5 bases from J, with 13 bases in between. This CDR3 has 14 amino acids. The germline V gene has CDR1 MNHEY and CDR2 SMNVEV (reference sequence). The CDR3 loop is CASSGGLGDQPQHF. The CDR3 DNA reads as TGTGCCAGCAGTGGCGGGCTGGGGGATCAGCCCCAGCATTTT.

J is TRBJ1-2 and V is TRBV7-9; D is possibly TRBD1 (5 bases). The germline CDR1 and CDR2 sequences are SEHNR and FQNEAQ (reference sequence). Trimming cost V 8 bases and J 0 bases, with 10 bases left between them. CDR3 length: 13 residues. CDR3: CASLGGTNYGYTF. For the CDR3, the DNA is TGTGCCAGCTTGGGGGGAACTAACTATGGCTACACCTTC.

This clone counts as medium-sized. DNA for the CDR3: TGTGCCAGCGCAGGGGGGAGGGGCTCTTTTGGGGCCAACGTCCTGACTTTC. Translating gives CASAGGRGSFGANVLTF. V usage is TRBV7-9 and J usage is TRBJ2-6; D may correspond to TRBD1 or TRBD2 (7 bases each). V gave up 8 bases and J gave up 3 bases, with 20 bases separating them. CDR3 length equals 17 residues. The germline V gene encodes CDR1 SEHNR and CDR2 FQNEAQ (reference sequence).

The rearrangement uses TRBV6-1 and TRBJ1-1; D is undetermined. Per the germline V gene, CDR1 is MNHNS and CDR2 is SASEGT. The V and J ends lost 10 bases and 0 bases respectively, with 18 bases between them. The CDR3 runs 15 residues. CDR3 in DNA: TGTGCCACCACCGGCCTAGGTAGTGTGAACACTGAAGCTTTCTTT. This translates into CATTGLGSVNTEAFF.

The rearrangement uses TRBV7-8 and TRBJ2-1; 15 bases are shared with TRBD2. The CDR3 runs 15 residues. Per germline, CDR1 SGHVS and CDR2 FQNEAQ. J gave up 10 bases and V 4 bases, and 5 bases lay outside the gene matches. CDR3: CASSSVGTSGGEQFF. In DNA, the CDR3 is TGTGCCAGCAGCTCGGTGGGGACTAGCGGGGGGGAGCAGTTCTTC.

V gene TRBV5-1 combines with J gene TRBJ2-7; D gene unclear. V lost 9 bases to trimming and J lost 0 bases, with 13 bases between them. The CDR3 loop spans 13 amino acids. Germline CDR1 reads SGHRS; CDR2 reads YFSETQ. CDR3 sequence: CATRNSTSYEQYF. DNA for the CDR3: TGCGCCACCAGAAACAGTACCTCCTACGAGCAGTACTTC.

J is TRBJ2-7 and V is TRBV6-4; perhaps TRBD2 as D (5 bases). The CDR3 covers 12 residues. V was trimmed by 2 bases and J by 6 bases, leaving 8 bases between them. In germline, CDR1 is MRHNA, CDR2 SNTAGT. CDR3 nucleotide sequence: TGTGCCAGCAGTGACAACGGGGTCGAGCAGTACTTC. Its protein product is CASSDNGVEQYF.

This chain joins TRBV7-9 and TRBJ2-5; D may be TRBD1 or TRBD2 (5 bases each). Germline V gene data show CDR1 as SEHNR and CDR2 as FQNEAQ (reference sequence). V lost 4 bases to trimming and J lost 3 bases, with 18 bases between them. The CDR3 covers 16 residues. The CDR3 DNA follows: TGTGCCAGCAGCTCCCATACCCGGGGCCTAAAAGAGACCCAGTACTTC. Its translation is CASSSHTRGLKETQYF.

The rearrangement joins TRBV19 to TRBJ2-3; D remains unclear. This CDR3 comprises 11 residues. Per germline, CDR1 LNHDA and CDR2 SQIVND (reference sequence). V lost 1 base, J lost 10 bases, and 6 bases lay in between. CDR3 nucleotides: TGTGCCAGTAGTATAGTTGGGGCGCAGTATTTT. Translating it yields CASSIVGAQYF.

V usage is TRBV9 and J usage is TRBJ2-5, with TRBD2 matching over 11 bases. With V trimmed by 3 bases and J by 4 bases, 2 bases remained unmatched. The CDR3 contains 14 residues. CDR1 and CDR2 from the germline V gene are SGDLS and YYNGEE. Here the CDR3 reads CASSATSGGETQYF. The CDR3 nucleotides are TGTGCCAGCAGCGCAACTAGCGGGGGAGAGACCCAGTACTTC.

J is TRBJ1-2 and V is TRBV11-2, with 7 bases identical to TRBD1. CDR3 length: 13 amino acids. V lost 2 bases to trimming and J lost 6 bases; unmatched junction nucleotides: 3. Per the germline V gene, CDR1 is SGHAT and CDR2 is FQNNGV. Here the CDR3 reads CASSLSGGDGYTF. The CDR3 DNA is TGTGCCAGCAGCTTATCAGGGGGTGATGGCTACACCTTC.

This clone showed up just a few times. The rearrangement links TRBV10-1 to TRBJ2-3, with TRBD2 as a possible D gene (6 bases). V was clipped by 6 bases and J by 2 bases, with 9 bases between them. CDR1 WNHNN and CDR2 SYGVQD come from the germline V gene (reference sequence). The CDR3 contains 13 residues. The DNA for the CDR3 is TGCGCCAGCAGGAGGGACTCCACAGATACGCAGTATTTT. This sequence encodes CASRRDSTDTQYF.

This clone occurred once. The rearrangement joins TRBV19 to TRBJ1-5, with 7 positions matching TRBD1. The germline gives CDR1 LNHDA, CDR2 SQIVND (reference sequence). The CDR3 is 11 amino acids. With V trimmed by 5 bases and J by 12 bases, 4 bases remained unmatched. Here the CDR3 DNA reads TGTGCCAGTAGTTCCGGGACAGACCAGCATTTT. Protein sequence: CASSSGTDQHF.

The rearrangement uses TRBV10-3 and TRBJ2-1; tentative D call: TRBD2 (6 bases). Trimming cost V 4 bases and J 7 bases, with 11 bases left between them. Germline CDR1 is ENHRY and CDR2 is SYGVKD. The length of the CDR3 is 13 residues. CDR3 in DNA: TGTGCCATCAGTGGGACCGCGGGGAATGAGCAGTTCTTC. Protein product: CAISGTAGNEQFF.

This chain links TRBV7-9 with TRBJ2-1, with 8 nucleotides matching TRBD1. Germline CDR1 is SEHNR and CDR2 is FQNEAQ (reference sequence). V shed 2 bases and J 6 bases; nucleotides not matched to a gene: 3. This CDR3 comprises 14 residues. In nucleotides, the CDR3 is TGTGCCAGCAGCTTAATACAGGGGGGCAATGAGCAGTTCTTC. It is translated as CASSLIQGGNEQFF. The whole variable domain, remainder taken from reference TRBV7-9 and TRBJ2-1, is DTGVSQNPRHKITKRGQNVTFRCDPISEHNRLYWYRQTLGQGPEFLTYFQNEAQLEKSRLLSDRFSAERPKGSFSTLEIQRTEQGDSAMYLCASSLIQGGNEQFFGPGTRLTVL.

Sample share makes this clone large. An end of the junction does not agree with germline; a read error may underlie this. J is TRBJ1-6 and V is TRBV2, with D unresolved. Germline CDR1 and CDR2: SNHLY and FYNNEI. CDR3 size: 13 residues. CDR3 nucleotide sequence: TGTGCCAGCTGTGAACAGTCTAATTCACCCCTCCACTTT. Its protein product is CASCEQSNSPLHF.

V usage is TRBV19 and J usage is TRBJ1-5; 7 bases match TRBD1. This CDR3 has 14 residues. The V gene's germline CDR1 is LNHDA and CDR2 SQIVND (reference sequence). Unmatched junction bases numbered 7, after V lost 5 bases and J lost 6 bases. Here the CDR3 DNA reads TGTGCCAGTAGTCTCCGGACAGGTCTTCAGCCCCAGCATTTT. The encoded protein is CASSLRTGLQPQHF.

This sequence joins TRBV7-8 and TRBJ2-3; possibly TRBD2 for D (7 bases). Germline-derived CDR1 and CDR2 are SGHVS and FQNEAQ. V dropped 10 bases and J dropped 6 bases, with 26 bases sitting between them. The CDR3 is 16 amino acids. CDR3 amino acids: CAISWGGPGNGDTQYF. For the CDR3, the DNA is TGTGCCATCTCCTGGGGGGGGCCGGGTAATGGGGATACGCAGTATTTT.

This clone was seen just once. The chain recombines TRBV19 with TRBJ1-1; 9 nucleotides align to TRBD1. Germline lookup yields CDR1 LNHDA and CDR2 SQIVND (reference sequence). The CDR3 length is 14 residues. The junction had 2 bases not matched to a gene; V was cut back by 3 bases and J by 3 bases. The CDR3 region is CASSIDRGYTEAFF. The DNA of the CDR3 is TGTGCCAGTAGTATCGACAGGGGGTACACTGAAGCTTTCTTT. Filled out from reference TRBV19 and TRBJ1-1, the complete variable domain reads DGGITQSPKYLFRKEGQNVTLSCEQNLNHDAMYWYRQDPGQGLRLIYYSQIVNDFQKGDIAEGYSVSREKKESFPLTVTSAQKNPTAFYLCASSIDRGYTEAFFGQGTRLTVV.

This chain joins TRBV7-6 and TRBJ2-2; D might be TRBD1 or TRBD2, each matching 5 bases. Germline assignment: CDR1 SGHVS and CDR2 FNYEAQ. The CDR3 contains 16 residues. The V end lost 5 bases, the J end lost 1 base, and 14 bases lay between the germline ends. The CDR3 loop is CASSLMGTRNTGELFF. The CDR3 DNA is TGTGCCAGCAGCCTAATGGGGACGAGGAACACCGGGGAGCTGTTTTTT.

The CDR3 loop is CATSRKLAVITDTQYF. The CDR3 DNA follows: TGTGCCACCAGCAGAAAACTAGCGGTCATAACAGATACGCAGTATTTT. The rearrangement uses TRBV15 and TRBJ2-3, with TRBD2 matching 8 bases. Germline-derived CDR1 and CDR2 are LNHNV and YYDKDF (reference sequence). The CDR3 has 16 amino acids. V trimming: 2 bases; J trimming: 3 bases; junction bases outside the gene matches: 7.

This chain links TRBV27 with TRBJ1-4, with 10 bases identical to TRBD1. With V trimmed by 7 bases and J by 8 bases, 16 bases remained unmatched. The length of the CDR3 is 17 residues. Per the germline V gene, CDR1 is MNHEY and CDR2 is SMNVEV (reference sequence). The CDR3 sequence: CASTQTGGRKSDEKLFF. DNA of the CDR3: TGTGCCAGCACCCAGACAGGGGGCAGAAAGTCGGACGAAAAACTGTTTTTT.

In its sample, this clone was seen a few times. The chain has TRBV5-1 and TRBJ2-6, with D tentatively TRBD1 (5 bases). Per the germline V gene, CDR1 is SGHRS and CDR2 is YFSETQ. Trimming stripped 1 base from V and 4 bases from J, with 9 bases between. This CDR3 has 15 residues. CDR3 residues: CASSLQGTGANVLTF. The CDR3, as DNA: TGCGCCAGCAGCTTGCAGGGAACCGGGGCCAACGTCCTGACTTTC.